This TCR beta chain was obtained from a study of early stage breast cancer tumors. Study information: Invasive lobular carcinomas made up about 30% of the 12 ER+/PR+/HER2- tumors. Average read coverage per sample was 7.5 to 10-fold. Study outcomes and limitations: Tumors had 2.5 to 3-fold higher T cell density and higher clonality than adjacent normal breast tissue.

In the case of this clone: Antigen: not known.

The CDR3 covers 14 residues. Between the trimmed V and J ends, which lost 6 bases and 3 bases, there was a span of 15 bases. Germline V CDR1 and CDR2: MNHEY, SMNVEV (reference sequence). Blood replicates held 0.5 ug DNA, tumor or normal breast around 1.5 ug, two each. Sequencing was performed with immunoSEQ multiplex PCR; in TCRdb, only in-frame clones are kept and a portion is missing. Here the sample spans around 40,000 clones, about 68% being singletons. Sequencing was carried out using blood. The V gene is TRBV27, the J gene TRBJ2-7; D is perhaps TRBD2 (6 bases). This receptor was taken from a person in their 60s with breast cancer. The CDR3 DNA sequence: TGTGCCAGCAGCCCGCTTCGGGGGAACTACGAGCAGTACTTC. This encodes CASSPLRGNYEQYF.